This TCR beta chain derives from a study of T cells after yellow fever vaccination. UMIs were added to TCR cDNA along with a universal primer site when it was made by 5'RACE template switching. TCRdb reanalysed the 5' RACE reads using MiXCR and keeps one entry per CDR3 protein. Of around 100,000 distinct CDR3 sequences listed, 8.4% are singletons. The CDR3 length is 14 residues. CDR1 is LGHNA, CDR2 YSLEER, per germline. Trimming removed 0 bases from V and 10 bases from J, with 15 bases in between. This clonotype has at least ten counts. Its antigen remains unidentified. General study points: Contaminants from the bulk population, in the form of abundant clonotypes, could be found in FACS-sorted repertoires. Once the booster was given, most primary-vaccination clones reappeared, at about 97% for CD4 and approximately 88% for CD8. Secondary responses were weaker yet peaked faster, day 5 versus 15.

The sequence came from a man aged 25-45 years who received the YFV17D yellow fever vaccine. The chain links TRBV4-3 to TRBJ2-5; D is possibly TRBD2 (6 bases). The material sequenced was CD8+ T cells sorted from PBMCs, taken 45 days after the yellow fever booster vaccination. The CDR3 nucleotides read TGCGCCAGCAGCCAAGATCCGGCCGGCGGGGTCCAGTACTTC. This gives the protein CASSQDPAGGVQYF.